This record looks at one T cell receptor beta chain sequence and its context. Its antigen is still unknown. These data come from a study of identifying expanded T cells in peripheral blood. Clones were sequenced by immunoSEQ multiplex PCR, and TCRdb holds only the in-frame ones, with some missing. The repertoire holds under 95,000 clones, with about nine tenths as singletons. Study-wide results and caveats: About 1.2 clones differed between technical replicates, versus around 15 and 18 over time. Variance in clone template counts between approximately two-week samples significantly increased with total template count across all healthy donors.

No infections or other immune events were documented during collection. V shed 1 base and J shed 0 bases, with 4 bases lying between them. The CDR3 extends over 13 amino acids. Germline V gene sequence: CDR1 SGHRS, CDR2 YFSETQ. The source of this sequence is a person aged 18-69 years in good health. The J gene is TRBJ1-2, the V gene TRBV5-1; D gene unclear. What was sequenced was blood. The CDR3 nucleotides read TGCGCCAGCAGCTTGACAGCTAACTATGGCTACACCTTC. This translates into CASSLTANYGYTF.